The 27 T cell receptor beta chains below were found in one sample sequenced in a study of T cells in Graves' hyperthyroidism and ophthalmopathy. Amplification yielded TCR beta CDR3 regions, with RNA transcripts as the source. The study used the HTBI primer set for a first-round RT-PCR of the TCR CDR3. TCRdb re-called the multiplex PCR reads with MiXCR, one entry per CDR3 protein. The profile covers around 690,000 distinct CDR3 sequences, with roughly 17% appearing a single time and roughly 15% taken by the ten largest. Material for sequencing was blood. The receptors shown here come from a man aged 45 to 65 with Graves' hyperthyroidism.

This clonotype was seen many times. V gene TRBV28 combines with J gene TRBJ1-5; 8 nucleotides line up with TRBD1. V shed 4 bases, J shed 6 bases, and the junction held 8 bases outside the gene matches. From germline, CDR1 is MDHEN and CDR2 SYDVKM. The CDR3 is 15 residues long. The CDR3 reads CASSSTGEGSQPQHF. CDR3 nucleotides: TGTGCCAGCAGTTCGACAGGGGAAGGGAGTCAGCCCCAGCATTTT.

This clonotype came up many times. V usage is TRBV12-3 or TRBV12-4 and J usage is TRBJ2-1, with TRBD2 matching over 8 bases. J was trimmed by 2 bases and V by 6 bases; bases with no gene match: 3. The CDR3 runs to 14 residues. CDR3 sequence reads: CASSGTRTYNEQFF. The CDR3 nucleotides read TGTGCCAGCAGCGGGACTAGGACCTACAATGAGCAGTTCTTC.

This clonotype has a count of ten or more. The chain employs TRBV30 and TRBJ2-7, with 9 bases matching TRBD1. V trimming: 3 bases; J trimming: 2 bases; junction bases outside the gene matches: 5. This CDR3 spans 14 amino acids. Looked up from germline, CDR1 is GTSNPN and CDR2 is SVGIG (reference sequence). The CDR3 is CAWSSGQGTYEQYF. For the CDR3, the DNA is TGTGCCTGGAGCTCGGGACAGGGAACCTACGAGCAGTACTTC.

This chain uses TRBV6-5 with TRBJ1-2, with a weak D call TRBD1 (6 bases). The CDR3 runs to 12 residues. Germline CDR1 and CDR2: MNHEY and SVGAGI. Trimming took off 2 bases at V and 7 bases at J, with 8 bases between the two ends. CDR3 residues: CASSYTGSGYTF. The CDR3 coding sequence is TGTGCCAGCAGTTACACAGGGAGTGGCTACACCTTC.

This clonotype has only a few counts. V and J are TRBV10-3 and TRBJ1-1; D remains unclear. The V and J ends lost 5 bases and 0 bases respectively, with 16 bases between them. From germline, CDR1 is ENHRY and CDR2 SYGVKD. The CDR3 spans 16 residues. The CDR3 spells CAISPAGAGVNTEAFF. The CDR3 coding sequence is TGTGCCATCAGTCCCGCGGGCGCCGGGGTGAACACTGAAGCTTTCTTT.

This clonotype has just a few counts. V usage is TRBV4-1 and J usage is TRBJ1-5; D is undetermined. The V end lost 1 base, the J end lost 0 bases, and 13 bases lay between the germline ends. The germline V gene has CDR1 MGHRA and CDR2 YSYEKL. CDR3 length: 17 amino acids. CDR3 nucleotides: TGCGCCAGCAGCCAAGTTTGGAACTTCCATAGCAATCAGCCCCAGCATTTT. The encoded protein is CASSQVWNFHSNQPQHF.

The J gene is TRBJ2-5, the V gene TRBV7-9, with D hard to call. V was shortened by 1 base and J by 2 bases, with 11 bases between the two germline ends. Germline V gene sequence: CDR1 SEHNR, CDR2 FQNEAQ (reference sequence). The CDR3 extends over 15 amino acids. CDR3 region: CASSLGPALQETQYF. The DNA for the CDR3 is TGTGCCAGCAGCTTAGGACCAGCCTTACAAGAGACCCAGTACTTC. The complete variable domain, with remaining parts taken from reference TRBV7-9 and TRBJ2-5, reads DTGVSQNPRHKITKRGQNVTFRCDPISEHNRLYWYRQTLGQGPEFLTYFQNEAQLEKSRLLSDRFSAERPKGSFSTLEIQRTEQGDSAMYLCASSLGPALQETQYFGPGTRLLVL.

This chain connects TRBV5-6 to TRBJ2-5, with 7 bases matching TRBD2. The germline gives CDR1 SGHDT, CDR2 YYEEEE. V lost 0 bases, J lost 2 bases, and 10 bases stayed unmatched. The CDR3 is made up of 17 amino acids. CDR3 sequence reads: CASSLVSLAETQETQYF. CDR3 coding DNA: TGTGCCAGCAGCTTGGTGTCCCTAGCGGAGACTCAAGAGACCCAGTACTTC.

This clonotype was recorded at least ten times. The chain employs TRBV19 and TRBJ1-1; TRBD1 is a possible D gene (5 bases). CDR1 is LNHDA, CDR2 SQIVND, per germline (reference sequence). V lost 8 bases to trimming and J lost 5 bases, with 18 bases between them. The CDR3 has 14 residues. The CDR3, as DNA: TGTGCCAGTGGCCGGGCCAGGGAGTGGACTGAAGCTTTCTTT. Translated, it gives CASGRAREWTEAFF. The whole variable domain, remainder taken from reference TRBV19 and TRBJ1-1, is DGGITQSPKYLFRKEGQNVTLSCEQNLNHDAMYWYRQDPGQGLRLIYYSQIVNDFQKGDIAEGYSVSREKKESFPLTVTSAQKNPTAFYLCASGRAREWTEAFFGQGTRLTVV.

The chain is built from TRBV6-2 or TRBV6-3 and TRBJ1-2; a possible D gene is TRBD1 (6 bases). V was shortened by 10 bases and J by 7 bases, with 22 bases between the two germline ends. Germline V gives CDR1 MNHEY, CDR2 SVGEGT. The CDR3 is 14 amino acids. The CDR3 DNA reads as TGTGCCACCATTCACATGGGGGGCAGAAGTGGCTACACCTTC. This encodes CATIHMGGRSGYTF.

This clonotype was counted at least ten times. This chain uses TRBV28 with TRBJ2-7; 11 bases align to TRBD2. The CDR3 runs to 18 residues. V lost 7 bases to trimming and J lost 2 bases; unmatched junction nucleotides: 16. Germline V gene data show CDR1 as MDHEN and CDR2 as SYDVKM. CDR3 nucleotide sequence: TGTGCCAGCACCCATGGAGGACTAGCGGGCAGAGGCCCCTACGAGCAGTACTTC. It yields the protein CASTHGGLAGRGPYEQYF. Drawing the rest from reference TRBV28 and TRBJ2-7, the complete variable domain is DVKVTQSSRYLVKRTGEKVFLECVQDMDHENMFWYRQDPGLGLRLIYFSYDVKMKEKGDIPEGYSVSREKKERFSLILESASTNQTSMYLCASTHGGLAGRGPYEQYFGPGTRLTVT.

This clonotype was counted at least ten times. The chain is built from TRBV7-6 and TRBJ2-5, with 11 bases lining up with TRBD2. V was pared by 7 bases and J by 4 bases, with 5 bases of the junction left unmatched. The CDR3 consists of 14 residues. Germline V gene data show CDR1 as SGHVS and CDR2 as FNYEAQ. The CDR3 DNA follows: TGTGCCAGCACCTCCGGACTAGCGGGAGAGACCCAGTACTTC. Its translation: CASTSGLAGETQYF.

This clonotype was picked up a small number of times. The V and J genes are TRBV5-1 and TRBJ2-1, with 10 positions matching TRBD2. CDR1 is SGHRS, CDR2 YFSETQ, per germline. The CDR3 length is 15 residues. V lost 1 base to trimming and J lost 7 bases; unmatched junction nucleotides: 5. CDR3 bases: TGCGCCAGCAGCTTGACTAGCGGGGTAGGGAATGAGCAGTTCTTC. It encodes CASSLTSGVGNEQFF.

The CDR3 spells CASSRGVGVGEAFF. The CDR3 region has the DNA TGTGCCAGCAGCCGCGGGGTGGGCGTCGGTGAAGCTTTCTTT. V gene TRBV28 combines with J gene TRBJ1-1; D call uncertain. The CDR3 runs to 14 residues. The ends were cut back, 6 bases at V and 7 bases at J, with 18 bases in the middle. Germline CDR1 reads MDHEN; CDR2 reads SYDVKM.

The V and J genes are TRBV12-3 or TRBV12-4 and TRBJ1-5, with 7 positions matching TRBD1. This CDR3 spans 14 amino acids. Trimming cost V 6 bases and J 3 bases; bases outside gene matches: 5. The DNA for the CDR3 is TGTGCCAGCAGCCGCGAGGGGGCCAATCAGCCCCAGCATTTT. Its translation: CASSREGANQPQHF.

This clonotype was found many times. The CDR3 here is CAISELGNTEAFF. CDR3 nucleotide sequence: TGTGCCATCAGTGAGTTGGGCAACACTGAAGCTTTCTTT. The J gene is TRBJ1-1, the V gene TRBV10-3; D call uncertain. The CDR3 extends over 13 amino acids. V was clipped by 1 base and J by 2 bases, with 5 bases between them. From germline, CDR1 is ENHRY and CDR2 SYGVKD.

V gene TRBV20-1 combines with J gene TRBJ2-7; 8 bases match TRBD2. V dropped 5 bases and J dropped 3; count of bases not matched to a gene: 9. Looked up from germline, CDR1 is DFQATT and CDR2 is SNEGSKA (reference sequence). The length of the CDR3 is 14 residues. The chain's CDR3 is CSARALAGFYEQYF. The CDR3 bases are TGCAGTGCTCGAGCCTTAGCGGGATTCTACGAGCAGTACTTC.

The V call is TRBV9, the J call TRBJ2-2, with TRBD2 as a possible D gene (7 bases). CDR1 and CDR2 from the germline V gene are SGDLS and YYNGEE. V was shortened by 0 bases and J by 3 bases, with 12 bases between the two germline ends. The CDR3 length is 16 residues. The CDR3 nucleotides read TGTGCCAGCAGCGTAGTGGGGGGGCCCTACACCGGGGAGCTGTTTTTT. It is translated as CASSVVGGPYTGELFF.

The V gene is TRBV5-8, the J gene TRBJ1-5; the match to TRBD1 covers 8 bases. Looked up from germline, CDR1 is SGHTS and CDR2 is YDEGEE. The CDR3 runs 14 residues. After removal of 3 bases from V and 7 bases from J, the junction contained 6 bases not matched to a gene. CDR3 bases: TGTGCCAGCAGCTCCCGGACAGGGATGCAGCCCCAGCATTTT. Translated, it gives CASSSRTGMQPQHF.

This clonotype was found many times. This sequence joins TRBV30 and TRBJ1-1; perhaps TRBD1 as D (6 bases). The germline gives CDR1 GTSNPN, CDR2 SVGIG (reference sequence). V lost 3 bases, J lost 5 bases, and 16 bases lay in between. The CDR3 runs 14 residues. The CDR3 sequence is CAWSRRGSRTEAFF. The CDR3, as DNA: TGTGCCTGGAGCCGTAGGGGGTCTCGGACTGAAGCTTTCTTT.

This clonotype was observed many times. The chain uses TRBV20-1 and TRBJ2-7, with 7 bases fitting TRBD1. Germline V gene sequence: CDR1 DFQATT, CDR2 SNEGSKA (reference sequence). This CDR3 comprises 14 residues. After removal of 4 bases from V and 0 bases from J, the junction contained 6 bases not matched to a gene. The CDR3 DNA follows: TGCAGTGCTACGGGACAGCGAAGCTCCTACGAGCAGTACTTC. This sequence encodes CSATGQRSSYEQYF.

The rearrangement uses TRBV7-9 and TRBJ2-5; no clear D. V lost 5 bases and J lost 7, with 14 bases in between. The CDR3 loop spans 13 amino acids. The germline V gene encodes CDR1 SEHNR and CDR2 FQNEAQ (reference sequence). DNA of the CDR3: TGTGCCAGCAGCCTAAATGAAGCCGGGACCCAGTACTTC. This sequence encodes CASSLNEAGTQYF.

This clonotype was found many times. The chain is built from TRBV11-2 and TRBJ2-5; the match to TRBD1 covers 8 bases. CDR1 is SGHAT and CDR2 is FQNNGV in the germline V gene. The CDR3 consists of 15 residues. V gave up 2 bases and J gave up 5 bases; unmatched junction bases: 7. The CDR3 protein is CASSLRTGKFETQYF. The DNA of the CDR3 is TGTGCCAGCAGCTTACGGACAGGGAAATTCGAGACCCAGTACTTC.

The sample holds many counts of this clonotype. The chain employs TRBV19 and TRBJ1-1; D is unclear. The V end was cut by 7 bases, the J end by 7 bases, with 13 bases between. Germline V gene data show CDR1 as LNHDA and CDR2 as SQIVND (reference sequence). This CDR3 is built from 12 residues. CDR3 DNA: TGTGCCAGTAACATGGGATCGGTTGAAGCTTTCTTT. Its protein product is CASNMGSVEAFF.

This clonotype was seen repeatedly, ten times or more. The chain combines TRBV28 with TRBJ2-7; 12 nucleotides agree with TRBD2. V dropped 3 bases and J dropped 2; count of bases not matched to a gene: 5. The CDR3 consists of 16 residues. Germline values: CDR1 MDHEN, CDR2 SYDVKM. CDR3 in DNA: TGTGCCAGCAGTTTTGGTAGACTAGCGGGGGCCTACGAGCAGTACTTC. Its translation is CASSFGRLAGAYEQYF.

This clonotype was found a few times. CDR3 amino acids: CSANRRVSITDTQYF. The DNA for the CDR3 is TGCAGTGCTAATCGCCGCGTTAGTATCACAGATACGCAGTATTTT. This chain connects TRBV20-1 to TRBJ2-3; D call uncertain. Trimming took 4 bases from V and 2 from J, leaving 16 bases between them. Per germline, CDR1 DFQATT and CDR2 SNEGSKA (reference sequence). This CDR3 is 15 amino acids long.

This clonotype appeared many times. The chain carries TRBV7-8 and TRBJ2-7, with D possibly TRBD2 on 6 matching bases. CDR1 is SGHVS, CDR2 FQNEAQ, per germline. V lost 1 base and J lost 3, with 10 bases in between. The CDR3 totals 14 residues. CDR3 amino acids: CASSLEGSGYEQYF. The CDR3 region has the DNA TGTGCCAGCAGCTTAGAGGGTAGCGGCTACGAGCAGTACTTC.